This T cell receptor beta chain was sequenced during a study of cytomegalovirus exposure and HLA in healthy donors. Overall study context: Earlier results showed approximately 110 million unique TCR beta sequences derived from roughly 180 million T cells. Study findings and constraints: The classifier reportedly diagnosed cytomegalovirus status with high specificity and sensitivity. There were 160 or so TCR beta chains listed as cytomegalovirus-associated. In a later analysis, HLA-C alleles had the fewest associated TCRs, DRB1 alleles the most.

A note on this clone: Its antigen is unidentified.

The V gene's germline CDR1 is SEHNR and CDR2 FQNEAQ (reference sequence). V gave up 2 bases and J gave up 7 bases; unmatched junction bases: 6. The length of the CDR3 is 14 residues. Use of 60 Vbeta and 13 Jbeta primers characterized the PCR. The protocol was immunoSEQ multiplex PCR, while the TCRdb copy is restricted to in-frame clones and leaves out a portion. This table has about 110,000 clones, over 80% appearing once. The sequence came from a man aged 25-45 years in good health and CMV-seropositive. The sample comprised PBMCs. V usage is TRBV7-9 and J usage is TRBJ1-2; 8 bases agree with TRBD1. As DNA, the CDR3 is TGTGCCAGCAGCTTATTAGGACAGGGATTTGGCTACACCTTC. Its protein product is CASSLLGQGFGYTF.